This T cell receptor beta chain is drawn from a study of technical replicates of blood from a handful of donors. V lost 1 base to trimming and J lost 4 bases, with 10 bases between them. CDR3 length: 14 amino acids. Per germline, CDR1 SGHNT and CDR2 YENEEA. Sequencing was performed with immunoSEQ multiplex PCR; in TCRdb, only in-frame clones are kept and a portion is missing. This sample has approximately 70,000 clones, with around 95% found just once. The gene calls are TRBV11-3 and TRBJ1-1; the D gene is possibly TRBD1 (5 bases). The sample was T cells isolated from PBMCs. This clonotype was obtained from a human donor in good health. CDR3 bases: TGTGCCAGCAGCTTAGGGGGGGTTGGCACTGAAGCTTTCTTT. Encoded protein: CASSLGGVGTEAFF.